The 9 T cell receptor beta chains presented below share a single source sample, sequenced in a study of blood T cell repertoires in COVID-19. The table came from immunoSEQ multiplex PCR; TCRdb's copy has only in-frame clones and leaves some out. The data show around 120,000 clones, approximately 86% seen once. Sequenced material: PBMCs or T cells enriched from blood (not recorded which). Source of these receptors: a woman aged 50 to 60 who had recovered from COVID-19.

The chain carries TRBV18 and TRBJ1-2, with a tentative D call TRBD1 (6 bases). Germline CDR1 is KGHSH and CDR2 is LQKENI. The length of the CDR3 is 14 residues. Trimming pared 5 bases from V and 3 bases from J, leaving 13 bases between. CDR3 region: CASSTGMGYYGYTF. The CDR3 DNA follows: TGTGCCAGCTCAACAGGGATGGGGTACTATGGCTACACCTTC.

The rearrangement uses TRBV7-9 and TRBJ1-5; TRBD1 might be the D (5 bases). The CDR3 length is 15 residues. The germline V gene has CDR1 SEHNR and CDR2 FQNEAQ (reference sequence). V gave up 3 bases and J gave up 1 base, with 10 bases separating them. CDR3 in amino acids: CASSFMGGSNQPQHF. As DNA, the CDR3 is TGTGCCAGCAGCTTTATGGGGGGAAGCAATCAGCCCCAGCATTTT.

The chain is built from TRBV5-1 and TRBJ2-2, with TRBD2 identical over 8 bases. Germline CDR1 and CDR2: SGHRS and YFSETQ. After removal of 0 bases from V and 0 bases from J, the junction contained 4 bases not matched to a gene. The length of the CDR3 is 17 residues. CDR3: CASSLAGGVSNTGELFF. CDR3 coding DNA: TGCGCCAGCAGCTTGGCCGGGGGGGTTTCGAACACCGGGGAGCTGTTTTTT. Full variable domain (rest looked up from reference TRBV5-1 and TRBJ2-2): KAGVTQTPRYLIKTRGQQVTLSCSPISGHRSVSWYQQTPGQGLQFLFEYFSETQRNKGNFPGRFSGRQFSNSRSEMNVSTLELGDSALYLCASSLAGGVSNTGELFFGEGSRLTVL.

This clone was seen just once. The V gene is TRBV20-1, the J gene TRBJ2-1; 9 bases match TRBD2. This CDR3 is 18 amino acids long. Per the germline V gene, CDR1 is DFQATT and CDR2 is SNEGSKA (reference sequence). V shed 3 bases and J 3 bases; nucleotides not matched to a gene: 15. The CDR3 region has the DNA TGCAGTGCTAGTAGGTTGACTAGCGGAAGATCCTTCTACAATGAGCAGTTCTTC. Translating gives CSASRLTSGRSFYNEQFF.

CDR3: CASSKQPGLGPDHNEQFF. Here the CDR3 DNA reads TGTGCCAGTAGTAAACAACCGGGACTAGGACCTGACCACAATGAGCAGTTCTTC. The chain links TRBV19 to TRBJ2-1, with 8 nucleotides matching TRBD2. The V gene end was trimmed by 4 bases and the J gene end by 5 bases; junction bases not matched to a gene: 16. CDR1 LNHDA and CDR2 SQIVND come from the germline V gene (reference sequence). The length of the CDR3 is 18 residues.

This chain links TRBV2 with TRBJ1-4; D is ambiguous. The CDR3 length is 13 residues. Germline assignment: CDR1 SNHLY and CDR2 FYNNEI. V was pared by 3 bases and J by 8 bases, with 10 bases between. The DNA of the CDR3 is TGTGCCAGCAGTGACGCCCTTCGGGAAAAACTGTTTTTT. Encoded protein: CASSDALREKLFF. Filled out from reference TRBV2 and TRBJ1-4, the complete variable domain reads EPEVTQTPSHQVTQMGQEVILRCVPISNHLYFYWYRQILGQKVEFLVSFYNNEISEKSEIFDDQFSVERPDGSNFTLKIRSTKLEDSAMYFCASSDALREKLFFGSGTQLSVL.

The chain uses TRBV30 and TRBJ1-1; 7 bases line up with TRBD1. Germline CDR1 and CDR2: GTSNPN and SVGIG (reference sequence). The CDR3 runs to 16 residues. The V segment lost 2 bases and the J segment 4 bases; nucleotides outside the gene matches: 13. The DNA of the CDR3 is TGTGCCTGGAGTAGGGGGGCCGACAGGGTTGGCACTGAAGCTTTCTTT. This encodes CAWSRGADRVGTEAFF.

The V and J genes are TRBV3-1 (or the pseudogene TRBV3-2) and TRBJ1-1, with D possibly matching TRBD1 (5 bases). In germline, CDR1 is LGHDT, CDR2 YNNKEL (reference sequence). V was clipped by 4 bases and J by 0 bases, with 12 bases between them. The CDR3 has 15 residues. In nucleotides, the CDR3 is TGTGCCAGCAGCCGGTCGACAGAGTTGAACACTGAAGCTTTCTTT. Translating gives CASSRSTELNTEAFF.

The chain couples TRBV5-1 to TRBJ2-7, with a possible D match to TRBD1 (6 bases). The ends were cut back, 0 bases at V and 4 bases at J, with 20 bases in the middle. The germline gives CDR1 SGHRS, CDR2 YFSETQ. The length of the CDR3 is 17 residues. The CDR3 DNA reads TGCGCCAGCAGCTTGGGGAGCGGACAGCGGATACTTTACGAGCAGTACTTC. Its translation is CASSLGSGQRILYEQYF.